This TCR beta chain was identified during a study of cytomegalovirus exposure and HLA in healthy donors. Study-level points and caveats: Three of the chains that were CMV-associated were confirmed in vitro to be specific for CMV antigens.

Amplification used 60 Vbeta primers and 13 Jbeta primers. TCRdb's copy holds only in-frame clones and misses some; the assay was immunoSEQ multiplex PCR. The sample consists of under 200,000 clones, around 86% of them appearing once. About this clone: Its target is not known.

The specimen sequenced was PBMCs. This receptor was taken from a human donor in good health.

The CDR3 sequence is CASSKSTGASTEAFF. CDR3 sequence (DNA): TGTGCCAGCAGTAAGTCGACAGGGGCGAGCACTGAAGCTTTCTTT. This chain joins TRBV27 and TRBJ1-1, with TRBD1 identical over 8 bases. Germline CDR1 and CDR2: MNHEY and SMNVEV (reference sequence). J was trimmed by 4 bases and V by 5 bases; bases with no gene match: 9. The CDR3 is 15 amino acids.